The 10 T cell receptor beta chains presented below share a single source sample, sequenced in a study of technical replicates of blood from a handful of donors (dated by TCRdb to about 2017). Libraries were constructed by the immunoSEQ multiplex PCR assay. Not all clones reach the TCRdb copy of this immuneACCESS table, which keeps in-frame sequences only. Checked studies attribute under half of the gap to unresolved V genes and leave the rest unexplained. The sample table contains some 80,000 clones; only one count was recorded for about 97% of them. Of the sample, about 0.27% is held by the ten largest clones. Sequencing input: T cells isolated from PBMCs. These receptors were taken from a human donor in good health.

In DNA form, the CDR3 reads TGTGCCAGCAGTCCCCTCGACAGGGATGCCGGGGAGCTGTTTTTT. It specifies CASSPLDRDAGELFF. The rearrangement links TRBV28 to TRBJ2-2; 7 bases agree with TRBD1. Germline CDR1 MDHEN, CDR2 SYDVKM. Losses at the gene ends were 5 bases for V and 6 bases for J; bases not matched to a gene: 9. This CDR3 comprises 15 residues.

The CDR3 nucleotides read TGTGCCAGCAGCTTACGGGCCAGCGGTGGGGCCCAGTACTTC. Protein sequence: CASSLRASGGAQYF. V gene TRBV7-8 combines with J gene TRBJ2-5; maybe TRBD2 (5 bases). The V and J ends lost 2 bases and 9 bases respectively, with 16 bases between them. Germline V gene data show CDR1 as SGHVS and CDR2 as FQNEAQ. The CDR3 loop spans 14 amino acids.

The chain recombines TRBV5-1 with TRBJ1-2; D is ambiguous. Germline V gene sequence: CDR1 SGHRS, CDR2 YFSETQ. The CDR3 covers 14 residues. Trimming took off 0 bases at V and 2 bases at J, with 8 bases between the two ends. CDR3 sequence: CASSLVGENYGYTF. CDR3 DNA sequence: TGCGCCAGCAGCTTGGTTGGAGAAAACTATGGCTACACCTTC. The full variable domain, in which reference TRBV5-1 and TRBJ1-2 provide the parts outside the CDR3, is KAGVTQTPRYLIKTRGQQVTLSCSPISGHRSVSWYQQTPGQGLQFLFEYFSETQRNKGNFPGRFSGRQFSNSRSEMNVSTLELGDSALYLCASSLVGENYGYTFGSGTRLTVV.

This clone was observed once. This chain joins TRBV14 and TRBJ2-1; D is ambiguous. V gave up 3 bases and J gave up 13 bases, with 16 bases separating them. The CDR3 spans 13 residues. Germline CDR1 SGHDN, CDR2 FVKESK. The CDR3 DNA sequence: TGTGCCAGCAGCCAGACACTCTTCATGGCCCAGTTCTTC. Translation gives CASSQTLFMAQFF.

J is TRBJ2-3 and V is TRBV4-3; no clear D. The V gene lost 0 bases and the J gene lost 0 bases, with 13 bases spanning the gap. Germline V gene data show CDR1 as LGHNA and CDR2 as YSLEER. The CDR3 extends over 17 amino acids. The CDR3 nucleotides read TGCGCCAGCAGCCAAGAAAGTCTACTCGTCAGCACAGATACGCAGTATTTT. Encoded protein: CASSQESLLVSTDTQYF.

DNA of the CDR3: TGCGCCAGCAGTGACTCACTAGCGGGAGGGCCAAGTGAGCAGTTCTTC. It codes for CASSDSLAGGPSEQFF. J is TRBJ2-1 and V is TRBV10-1; TRBD2 aligns across 13 bases. CDR1 and CDR2 (germline): WNHNN, SYGVQD (reference sequence). The CDR3 runs to 16 residues. J was trimmed by 9 bases and V by 3 bases; bases with no gene match: 8.

J is TRBJ2-7 and V is TRBV6-5; D call uncertain. V lost 0 bases to trimming and J lost 6 bases, with 9 bases between them. Germline CDR1 MNHEY, CDR2 SVGAGI. This CDR3 contains 13 residues. In nucleotides, the CDR3 is TGTGCCAGCAGTTACTCAACTATACGCGAGCAGTACTTC. Amino acid sequence: CASSYSTIREQYF.

This chain joins TRBV6-4 and TRBJ1-2, with D perhaps matching TRBD1 (6 bases). The CDR3 runs 15 residues. The germline V and J ends were trimmed by 3 bases and 2 bases, with 13 bases remaining between them. Per germline, CDR1 MRHNA and CDR2 SNTAGT. CDR3 sequence (DNA): TGTGCCAGCAGTGATTCAGGGGAGGGGAACTATGGCTACACCTTC. Amino acid sequence: CASSDSGEGNYGYTF.

This clone appeared once. This chain links TRBV27 with TRBJ2-1; D might be TRBD2 (5 bases). Between the trimmed V and J ends, which lost 5 bases and 7 bases, there was a span of 15 bases. The CDR3 sequence is 14 residues long. Germline lookup yields CDR1 MNHEY and CDR2 SMNVEV (reference sequence). DNA of the CDR3: TGTGCCAGCAGTAGCGGACCCGAAAGGAATGAGCAGTTCTTC. Amino acids: CASSSGPERNEQFF.

This CDR3 reads CAISASSQETQYF. Here the CDR3 DNA reads TGTGCCATCAGTGCGAGCTCTCAAGAGACCCAGTACTTC. The chain joins TRBV10-3 to TRBJ2-5, with D uncertain. Trimming shortened V by 4 bases and J by 2 bases, and 8 bases separated the two germline ends. Germline CDR1 is ENHRY and CDR2 is SYGVKD. The CDR3 runs to 13 residues.